This T cell receptor beta chain was recorded in a study of T cells in localized non-small cell lung cancer. With respect to this clone: What it binds is not known.

Study-wide results and caveats: In uninvolved adjacent lung, T cell clonality reached its highest value, exceeding tumor. Appearances in adjacent lung were noted for a median about 50 of the top 100 tumor clones. Only one tumor region was sequenced, so heterogeneity remains possible.

The table came from immunoSEQ multiplex PCR; TCRdb's copy has only in-frame clones and leaves some out. The sample includes approximately 1,900 clones, 20% to 25% of them seen just once. Germline CDR1 reads LNHDA; CDR2 reads SQIVND (reference sequence). Trimming cost V 6 bases and J 0 bases, with 12 bases left between them. There are 14 residues in the CDR3. Sequencing was performed on lung tumor tissue, taken before any cancer treatment. V and J are TRBV19 and TRBJ2-7, with no clear D. The source is a male donor older than 55 with stage II lung adenocarcinoma. CDR3 amino acids: CASSLDQTSYEQYF. CDR3 coding DNA: TGTGCCAGTAGCCTGGACCAAACCTCCTACGAGCAGTACTTC.